This is a list of T cell receptor beta chains from one sample in a study of T cell responses to AZD1222 COVID-19 vaccine. Produced via immunoSEQ multiplex PCR; TCRdb's table is partial and in-frame only. This table holds 140,000 to 150,000 clones, about 93% found once. Sequencing used peripheral blood, obtained on day 0 of AZD1222 vaccination. Receptor source: an adult in good health. Both conserved end residues are part of each CDR3. D genes are given only for firm matches. Expanded clones get a size class; other rows say once, few or many, or leave the size out.

j_call | clone_size | v_call | d_call | cdr3_aa | cdr3_nt
TRBJ1-5 | - | TRBV7-2 | TRBD1 | CASSAGTGMAQPQHF | TGTGCCAGCAGCGCGGGGACAGGGATGGCTCAGCCCCAGCATTTT
TRBJ2-2 | - | TRBV2 | - | CASSGEDRELFF | TGTGCCAGCAGTGGGGAGGACCGGGAGCTGTTTTTT
TRBJ1-1 | - | TRBV5-4 | TRBD1 | CASSAKTGMNTEAFF | TGTGCCAGCAGCGCCAAGACAGGGATGAACACTGAAGCTTTCTTT
TRBJ1-1 | - | TRBV19 | TRBD1 | CASSQDRKKMNTEAFF | TGTGCCAGTAGTCAGGACAGGAAGAAGATGAACACTGAAGCTTTCTTT
TRBJ2-5 | few | TRBV5-1 | TRBD2 | CASSLVSGRGETQYF | TGCGCCAGCAGCTTGGTAAGCGGGAGAGGTGAGACCCAGTACTTC
TRBJ1-1 | - | TRBV3-1/TRBV3-2 | - | CASSQRESRTEAFF | TGTGCCAGCAGCCAACGGGAATCGAGGACTGAAGCTTTCTTT
TRBJ1-2 | - | TRBV4-1 | TRBD1 | CASSQDEGALPYGYTF | TGCGCCAGCAGCCAAGATGAGGGGGCGCTGCCCTATGGCTACACCTTC
TRBJ1-5 | - | TRBV19 | - | CAATGLGGSNQPQHF | TGTGCCGCCACAGGTTTAGGGGGGAGCAATCAGCCCCAGCATTTT
TRBJ2-5 | few | TRBV14 | - | CASSQRQQETQYF | TGTGCCAGCAGCCAACGGCAGCAAGAGACCCAGTACTTC
TRBJ2-7 | - | TRBV6-1 | TRBD2 | CASSEAGGLNEQYF | TGTGCCAGCAGTGAAGCGGGAGGGCTGAACGAGCAGTACTTC
TRBJ1-3 | - | TRBV9 | - | CASSVGNSGNTIYF | TGTGCCAGCAGCGTTGGAAACTCTGGAAACACCATATATTTT
TRBJ2-5 | - | TRBV3-1/TRBV3-2 | - | CASSQNRDRQAQYF | TGTGCCAGCAGCCAAAACCGTGACCGGCAAGCCCAGTACTTC
TRBJ1-1 | - | TRBV11-2 | TRBD1 | CASSPTGGGTEAFF | TGTGCCAGCAGCCCGACAGGGGGCGGCACTGAAGCTTTCTTT
TRBJ1-1 | - | TRBV7-3 | - | CASRPHRTSSEAFF | TGTGCCAGCAGACCACATAGGACGTCCTCTGAAGCTTTCTTT
TRBJ1-4 | once | TRBV10-1 | - | CASSDFAEKLFF | TGCGCCAGCAGTGATTTTGCTGAAAAACTGTTTTTT
TRBJ1-4 | - | TRBV25-1 | - | CASSDLWSTNEKLFF | TGTGCCAGCAGTGATCTCTGGAGTACTAATGAAAAACTGTTTTTT
TRBJ1-2 | - | TRBV27 | TRBD1 | CASRAGGLSYGYTF | TGTGCCAGCAGAGCAGGGGGCCTTAGCTATGGCTACACCTTC
TRBJ1-1 | - | TRBV19 | TRBD1 | CASSPRGRAGTGGTEAFF | TGTGCCAGTAGTCCACGTGGGAGGGCAGGGACAGGAGGTACTGAAGCTTTCTTT
TRBJ1-2 | - | TRBV5-1 | TRBD1 | CASSLALQGAGGYTF | TGCGCCAGCAGCTTGGCCTTACAGGGGGCAGGCGGCTACACCTTC
TRBJ1-1 | - | TRBV6-6 | - | CASGGTTEAFF | TGTGCCTCCGGGGGGACCACTGAAGCTTTCTTT
TRBJ1-3 | - | TRBV10-3 | - | CAISEWTSTGNTIYF | TGTGCCATCAGTGAGTGGACGTCGACCGGGAACACCATATATTTT
TRBJ2-1 | - | TRBV29-1 | TRBD1 | CSVVPPGQVNNEQFF | TGCAGCGTTGTACCACCGGGACAGGTCAACAATGAGCAGTTCTTC
TRBJ2-1 | - | TRBV11-2 | - | CASSLTGASYNEQFF | TGTGCCAGCAGCTTGACCGGGGCCTCCTACAATGAGCAGTTCTTC